The 16 T cell receptor beta chains below all came from one sample that was sequenced in a study of shared clonotypes between healthy human individuals. CD45RO-negative cells were positively selected for CCR7, leaving out terminally differentiated effector memory CD45RA+ cells. Some clones are missing from TCRdb's copy, which holds only in-frame ones; the method was immunoSEQ multiplex PCR. The table records about 680,000 clones, roughly nine tenths of them present only once. Material for sequencing was naive CD8+ T cells sorted from blood. These receptors were obtained from a man aged 25-45 years in good health.

V and J are TRBV4-1 and TRBJ2-7; D may be TRBD1 (5 bases). V shed 1 base and J shed 2 bases, with 12 bases lying between them. The germline V gene has CDR1 MGHRA and CDR2 YSYEKL. This CDR3 has 15 amino acids. As DNA, the CDR3 is TGCGCCAGCAGCCAAGTTGTTGAAGGGGCCTACGAGCAGTACTTC. It specifies CASSQVVEGAYEQYF.

In the case of this clone: This specimen includes other DNA sequences encoding the same CDR3. DNA of the CDR3: TGTGCCAGCAGTTTTGGGTCTGGGGCCAACGTCCTGACTTTC. Its protein is CASSFGSGANVLTF. This chain links TRBV27 with TRBJ2-6; D unclear. The CDR3 is made up of 14 amino acids. V gave up 3 bases and J gave up 1 base, with 4 bases separating them. The germline CDR1 and CDR2 sequences are MNHEY and SMNVEV (reference sequence).

The rearrangement links TRBV19 to TRBJ2-7; TRBD2 is a possible D gene (5 bases). CDR3 length equals 15 residues. CDR1 is LNHDA, CDR2 SQIVND, per germline (reference sequence). The V and J ends lost 6 bases and 0 bases respectively, with 15 bases between them. The CDR3: CASSPSGSPSYEQYF. DNA for the CDR3: TGTGCCAGTAGCCCTTCTGGGAGCCCCTCCTACGAGCAGTACTTC.

This clone was seen once. The rearrangement joins TRBV6-5 to TRBJ2-2, with D possibly TRBD2 on 6 matching bases. The length of the CDR3 is 16 residues. Per the germline V gene, CDR1 is MNHEY and CDR2 is SVGAGI. Trimming removed 2 bases from V and 0 bases from J, with 10 bases in between. The CDR3 loop reads CASSYGRGTNTGELFF. Here the CDR3 DNA reads TGTGCCAGCAGTTACGGGCGGGGAACGAACACCGGGGAGCTGTTTTTT.

Note on this clone: Additional DNA sequences in this sample encode the identical CDR3. V is TRBV27 and J is TRBJ2-7; 8 bases agree with TRBD1. The trim removed 0 bases at V and 0 bases at J, leaving 1 base unmatched. This CDR3 spans 15 amino acids. The germline CDR1 and CDR2 sequences are MNHEY and SMNVEV (reference sequence). The CDR3 nucleotides are TGTGCCAGCAGTTTATCCGGGACAGGCTCCTACGAGCAGTACTTC. It translates to CASSLSGTGSYEQYF.

J is TRBJ2-3 and V is TRBV7-9, with D perhaps matching TRBD2 (6 bases). The germline V gene encodes CDR1 SEHNR and CDR2 FQNEAQ (reference sequence). V gave up 7 bases and J gave up 0 bases, with 26 bases separating them. The CDR3 extends over 19 amino acids. The CDR3 is CASTFLAENSGTSTDTQYF. CDR3 nucleotide sequence: TGTGCCAGCACCTTTTTGGCGGAAAACTCCGGGACTAGCACAGATACGCAGTATTTT.

This sequence joins TRBV7-9 and TRBJ2-5, with 11 bases matching TRBD2. Germline values: CDR1 SEHNR, CDR2 FQNEAQ (reference sequence). The CDR3 has 16 amino acids. The V segment lost 4 bases and the J segment 3 bases; nucleotides outside the gene matches: 7. Written as DNA, the CDR3 is TGTGCCAGCAGCTCTCCGGGACTAGCGGTCAAAGAGACCCAGTACTTC. Encoded protein: CASSSPGLAVKETQYF.

The V call is TRBV6-1, the J call TRBJ2-7; no firm D call. Germline assignment: CDR1 MNHNS and CDR2 SASEGT. V lost 2 bases, J lost 1 base, and 12 bases lay in between. This CDR3 is built from 15 residues. The CDR3 DNA reads as TGTGCCAGCAGTGAAATGTTAGCCAGGTCCTACGAGCAGTACTTC. This translates into CASSEMLARSYEQYF.

This clone showed up just a few times. The rearrangement joins TRBV13 to TRBJ2-7; no definite D call. Trimming took 5 bases from V and 2 from J, leaving 16 bases between them. Germline assignment: CDR1 PRHDT and CDR2 FYEKMQ (reference sequence). CDR3 size: 15 residues. The CDR3 sequence is CASSHSPTEPYEQYF. CDR3 DNA sequence: TGTGCCAGCAGCCACTCCCCCACGGAACCCTACGAGCAGTACTTC.

The rearrangement uses TRBV11-2 and TRBJ2-2; TRBD1 matches at 9 bases. V shed 1 base, J shed 5 bases, and the junction held 8 bases outside the gene matches. Per germline, CDR1 SGHAT and CDR2 FQNNGV. The CDR3 contains 17 residues. Here the CDR3 reads CASSLVRGQGSTGELFF. The CDR3 DNA reads TGTGCCAGCAGCTTAGTAAGGGGACAGGGATCTACCGGGGAGCTGTTTTTT.

As to this clone: A single base separates this from a much larger clone, so it may be a read error. Other DNA sequences in this sample translate to the same CDR3. This rearrangement joins TRBV27 to TRBJ2-7; no clear D gene. The CDR3 sequence is 11 residues long. V lost 3 bases and J lost 4, with 4 bases in between. Germline V gene data show CDR1 as MNHEY and CDR2 as SMNVEV (reference sequence). In DNA, the CDR3 is TGTGCCAGCAGTTTGGGGTACGAGCAGTACTTC. Amino acid sequence: CASSLGYEQYF.

In the case of this clone: Other DNA sequences in the sample encode the same CDR3. The chain combines TRBV27 with TRBJ2-7, with a tentative D call TRBD2 (5 bases). This CDR3 has 14 residues. The germline V gene encodes CDR1 MNHEY and CDR2 SMNVEV (reference sequence). Trimming took off 2 bases at V and 4 bases at J, with 12 bases between the two ends. The DNA for the CDR3 is TGTGCCAGCAGTTTACTAGCAGGTGGATACGAGCAGTACTTC. Encoded protein: CASSLLAGGYEQYF.

The chain uses TRBV9 and TRBJ1-2; D possibly corresponds to TRBD1 (5 bases). This CDR3 region has 15 residues. Germline V lookup: CDR1 SGDLS, CDR2 YYNGEE. V lost 0 bases and J 0 bases, leaving 9 bases between the germline ends. The CDR3 sequence: CASSVGGTTNYGYTF. The CDR3, as DNA: TGTGCCAGCAGCGTAGGGGGCACCACTAACTATGGCTACACCTTC. Filled out from reference TRBV9 and TRBJ1-2, the complete variable domain reads DSGVTQTPKHLITATGQRVTLRCSPRSGDLSVYWYQQSLDQGLQFLIQYYNGEERAKGNILERFSAQQFPDLHSELNLSSLELGDSALYFCASSVGGTTNYGYTFGSGTRLTVV.

The J gene is TRBJ2-7, the V gene TRBV27; 9 positions match TRBD1. V lost 5 bases and J lost 5; bases outside the gene matches: 7. The CDR3 length is 14 residues. CDR1 is MNHEY and CDR2 is SMNVEV in the germline V gene (reference sequence). DNA for the CDR3: TGTGCCAGCAGTCCAACAGGGGGCTGGGACGAGCAGTACTTC. Translation: CASSPTGGWDEQYF.

The V and J genes are TRBV4-2 and TRBJ2-7; the match to TRBD2 covers 8 bases. The V segment lost 3 bases and the J segment 3 bases; nucleotides outside the gene matches: 10. This CDR3 region has 16 residues. CDR1 is LGHNA, CDR2 YNFKEQ, per germline. The CDR3 loop reads CASSHSGGGIGYEQYF. The CDR3 DNA is TGTGCCAGCAGCCACAGCGGGGGAGGCATTGGCTACGAGCAGTACTTC.

This clone came up once. The CDR3 reads CASSQPRVATEAFF. The CDR3 DNA reads as TGCGCCAGCAGCCAACCTCGAGTCGCCACTGAAGCTTTCTTT. The chain has TRBV4-1 and TRBJ1-1; no clear D. Germline V gene lookup returns CDR1 MGHRA and CDR2 YSYEKL. This CDR3 spans 14 amino acids. The germline V and J ends were trimmed by 2 bases and 4 bases, with 11 bases remaining between them.